Each of the 6 T cell receptor beta chains below was sequenced from the same sample in a study of response to subunit inactivated influenza vaccine. TCRdb passed the RT-PCR reads through MiXCR, listing each CDR3 protein once. This sample has 500,000 or so distinct CDR3 sequences; 16% occur once, and the top ten carry 2.5% to 3.5%. The specimen was CD4+ T cells sorted from PBMCs, collected roughly 24 months after vaccination. Every receptor here comes from a man between 45 and 75 years old who received an inactivated influenza vaccine.

The V gene is TRBV12-3 or TRBV12-4, the J gene TRBJ2-1; 14 positions match TRBD2. The CDR3 has 15 amino acids. The V and J ends lost 6 bases and 12 bases, in that order; junction bases with no gene match: 10. CDR3 DNA sequence: TGTGCCAGCAGAGGGGGGACTAGCGGGAGTAGGGTGCAGTTCTTC. It translates to CASRGGTSGSRVQFF.

The chain combines TRBV10-1 with TRBJ2-1, with D uncertain. The CDR3 runs 12 residues. CDR1 and CDR2 (germline): WNHNN, SYGVQD (reference sequence). V shed 4 bases and J shed 6 bases, with 7 bases lying between them. CDR3 loop: CASSGFLNEQFF. In nucleotides, the CDR3 is TGCGCCAGCAGTGGTTTCCTCAATGAGCAGTTCTTC.

The chain combines TRBV11-2 with TRBJ2-1; tentatively, D is TRBD1 (11 bases). CDR3 length: 24 residues. Trimming removed 0 bases from V and 3 bases from J, with 36 bases in between. Germline V gives CDR1 SGHAT, CDR2 FQNNGV. In DNA, the CDR3 is TGTGCCAGCAGCTTAGAAGGCTGGACAGGGGGCGGCCGGACTAGCGGCAAAAACTACAATGAGCAGTTCTTC. This translates into CASSLEGWTGGGRTSGKNYNEQFF.

This clonotype was found many times. The gene calls are TRBV5-8 and TRBJ1-3, with 7 positions matching TRBD1. The CDR3 sequence is 15 residues long. Unmatched junction bases numbered 8, after V lost 4 bases and J lost 4 bases. The germline CDR1 and CDR2 sequences are SGHTS and YDEGEE. The CDR3 DNA sequence: TGTGCCAGCAGCCTGAGAACAGGGGTAGGAAACACCATATATTTT. Translation: CASSLRTGVGNTIYF.

The chain employs TRBV11-2 and TRBJ2-7; TRBD2 matches at 9 bases. The germline CDR1 and CDR2 sequences are SGHAT and FQNNGV. This CDR3 is 18 amino acids long. V shed 1 base and J 1 base; nucleotides not matched to a gene: 11. The CDR3 protein is CASSLVGGSGGPSYEQYF. CDR3 coding DNA: TGTGCCAGCAGCTTAGTAGGGGGTAGCGGGGGCCCTTCCTACGAGCAGTACTTC. Looking up the rest from reference TRBV11-2 and TRBJ2-7 gives the full variable domain: EAGVAQSPRYKIIEKRQSVAFWCNPISGHATLYWYQQILGQGPKLLIQFQNNGVVDDSQLPKDRFSAERLKGVDSTLKIQPAKLEDSAVYLCASSLVGGSGGPSYEQYFGPGTRLTVT.

This clonotype was seen more than once but under ten times. The chain combines TRBV28 with TRBJ1-5, with TRBD1 identical over 7 bases. This CDR3 is built from 15 residues. Trimming removed 6 bases from V and 6 bases from J; junction bases left unmatched: 11. Germline V gene lookup returns CDR1 MDHEN and CDR2 SYDVKM. CDR3: CASSLGTAGIQPQHF. DNA of the CDR3: TGTGCCAGCAGCCTAGGGACAGCGGGGATTCAGCCCCAGCATTTT.